What follows describes a single TCR beta chain. Its recognized antigen is unknown. No clone much larger than this one lies a single base away; base qualities are absent. Clipping removes 0 bases from V and 8 bases from J, with 9 as the unmatched junction base count. According to the germline V gene, CDR1 reads SGDLS and CDR2 reads YYNGEE. From cysteine to phenylalanine, the CDR3 is 17 amino acids long. Of all the DNA, just the CDR3 is kept, 51 bases in frame from base 1. The data originate from a study of radiotherapy plus CTLA-4 blockade in lung cancer (dated by TCRdb to the late 2010s). Regarding the complete study: Objective responses were observed in 15% to 20% of enrolled patients, and disease control was achieved in approximately 29%.

The study evaluated CTLA-4 blockade (ipilimumab) given together with focal radiation therapy in patients who had chemo-refractory metastatic non-small-cell lung cancer. Library method: the immunoSEQ multiplex PCR assay. TCRdb re-hosts the immuneACCESS table, in-frame sequences only. Its copies lack some clones; in the studies checked, an unresolved V gene accounts for under half of them, and the cause for the rest is not known. The sample contains 45,000 to 75,000 clones, 77% of them found a single time. Around 4.2% of the sample rests with the top ten. What the work shows at the level of the full study, not this receptor alone: Increased serum interferon-beta after radiation, together with early dynamic changes in blood T cell clones, were reported to be the strongest predictors of response. After treatment with radiotherapy and ipilimumab, TCR clones that originated in tumors expanded in peripheral blood.

This clonotype was sampled from a human donor with non-small cell lung cancer who had a partial response to radiotherapy plus ipilimumab. In this chain, TRBV9 is recombined with TRBJ2-1; 12 nucleotides in the junction match TRBD2. The input for sequencing was peripheral blood, taken from a patient treated with radiotherapy plus ipilimumab. This receptor has the CDR3 CASSVAALAGGPDEQFF. The DNA reads TGTGCCAGCAGCGTAGCGGCCCTAGCGGGGGGGCCCGATGAGCAGTTCTTC.